Below are 11 T cell receptor beta chains sequenced from a single sample in a study of OX40 agonist ivuxolimab in advanced cancers. The repertoire was sequenced with immunoSEQ multiplex PCR; TCRdb's copy has only in-frame clones and lacks some. The top ten clones hold 2% to 3% of a sample with roughly 41,000 clones, around 86% of them seen once. This sample comprised CD4+ or CD8+ T cells sorted from blood, obtained in a trial of the OX40 agonist ivuxolimab. The receptors shown here come from an adult with an advanced solid tumor such as melanoma, head and neck, liver or kidney cancer.

CDR3: CASSQDGSYGYTF. The CDR3 bases are TGTGCCAGCAGTCAGGACGGTTCCTATGGCTACACCTTC. The chain recombines TRBV6-1 with TRBJ1-2; D is unclear. This CDR3 is 13 amino acids long. V dropped 5 bases and J dropped 4 bases, with 11 bases sitting between them. Germline CDR1 reads MNHNS; CDR2 reads SASEGT.

This clone was observed a single time. This sequence joins TRBV6-1 and TRBJ1-3; 10 bases map to TRBD1. The V and J ends lost 5 bases and 4 bases, in that order; junction bases with no gene match: 5. Germline V gives CDR1 MNHNS, CDR2 SASEGT. This CDR3 has 15 residues. The CDR3 DNA reads as TGTGCCAGCAGTACCCGGACAGGGGGAGGAAACACCATATATTTT. Translated, it gives CASSTRTGGGNTIYF.

This chain connects TRBV27 to TRBJ1-6, with D perhaps matching TRBD1 (5 bases). The CDR3 totals 15 residues. V lost 3 bases to trimming and J lost 9 bases, with 15 bases between them. CDR1 MNHEY and CDR2 SMNVEV come from the germline V gene (reference sequence). CDR3 nucleotides: TGTGCCAGCAGTTTGCTGTCCAGGGTAACTTCACCCCTCCACTTT. Its protein is CASSLLSRVTSPLHF.

The chain couples TRBV6-5 to TRBJ1-4, with D perhaps matching TRBD1 (6 bases). From germline, CDR1 is MNHEY and CDR2 SVGAGI. This CDR3 is 14 amino acids long. V lost 7 bases, J lost 0 bases, and 9 bases lay in between. The CDR3 DNA is TGTGCCAGCAAGGACAGTGCAACTAATGAAAAACTGTTTTTT. As protein: CASKDSATNEKLFF.

V and J are TRBV27 and TRBJ1-5; TRBD1 is a possible D gene (5 bases). Trimming took 6 bases from V and 4 from J, leaving 16 bases between them. This CDR3 is built from 15 residues. CDR1 and CDR2 (germline): MNHEY, SMNVEV (reference sequence). CDR3 region: CASSAAGGSNQPQHF. CDR3 sequence (DNA): TGTGCCAGCAGCGCCGCGGGGGGGTCAAATCAGCCCCAGCATTTT.

This chain links TRBV11-2 with TRBJ2-2, with 15 bases that match TRBD2. Germline CDR1 and CDR2: SGHAT and FQNNGV. The trim removed 6 bases at V and 1 base at J, leaving 3 bases unmatched. The CDR3 totals 17 residues. The CDR3, as DNA: TGTGCCAGCAGTGGGACTAGCGGGGGGAGGAACACCGGGGAGCTGTTTTTT. Protein product: CASSGTSGGRNTGELFF.

CDR3 sequence (DNA): TGTGCCAGCAGCGGTGGCGGGGTCTCTGGAAACACCATATATTTT. This translates into CASSGGGVSGNTIYF. The chain couples TRBV9 to TRBJ1-3; D gene unclear. Germline V gene sequence: CDR1 SGDLS, CDR2 YYNGEE. This CDR3 contains 15 residues. V was pared by 3 bases and J by 0 bases, with 10 bases between.

The V call is TRBV4-1, the J call TRBJ2-5; 9 nucleotides agree with TRBD1. CDR3 length: 15 amino acids. V dropped 2 bases and J dropped 2; count of bases not matched to a gene: 3. The germline V gene encodes CDR1 MGHRA and CDR2 YSYEKL. The CDR3: CASSQPGQGQETQYF. The CDR3 bases are TGCGCCAGCAGCCAACCGGGACAGGGACAAGAGACCCAGTACTTC.

This chain links TRBV28 with TRBJ1-2, with 9 bases lining up with TRBD1. Trimming removed 6 bases from V and 12 bases from J; junction bases left unmatched: 11. Germline V CDR1 and CDR2: MDHEN, SYDVKM. CDR3 length: 13 amino acids. This CDR3 is CASSKPGTGIDTF. The CDR3 DNA is TGTGCCAGCAGCAAACCCGGGACAGGGATCGACACCTTC.

The rearrangement uses TRBV7-6 and TRBJ2-3; D possibly corresponds to TRBD1 (5 bases). Germline V gene lookup returns CDR1 SGHVS and CDR2 FNYEAQ. There are 15 residues in the CDR3. The V and J ends lost 1 base and 6 bases respectively, with 14 bases between them. The CDR3 protein is CASSLGVAGKDTQYF. The CDR3 nucleotides read TGTGCCAGCAGCTTAGGGGTCGCAGGGAAGGATACGCAGTATTTT.

This clone was seen only once. Germline is not matched at one junction end, which may reflect a read error. This chain links TRBV7-7 with TRBJ2-5; D may be TRBD1 (8 bases). This CDR3 comprises 16 residues. From germline, CDR1 is SSHAT and CDR2 FNYEAQ (reference sequence). The CDR3 DNA follows: TGTGCTAGCAGCCTTGATCACAGGGGGGGGCAAGAGACCCAGTACTTC. Protein: CASSLDHRGGQETQYF.